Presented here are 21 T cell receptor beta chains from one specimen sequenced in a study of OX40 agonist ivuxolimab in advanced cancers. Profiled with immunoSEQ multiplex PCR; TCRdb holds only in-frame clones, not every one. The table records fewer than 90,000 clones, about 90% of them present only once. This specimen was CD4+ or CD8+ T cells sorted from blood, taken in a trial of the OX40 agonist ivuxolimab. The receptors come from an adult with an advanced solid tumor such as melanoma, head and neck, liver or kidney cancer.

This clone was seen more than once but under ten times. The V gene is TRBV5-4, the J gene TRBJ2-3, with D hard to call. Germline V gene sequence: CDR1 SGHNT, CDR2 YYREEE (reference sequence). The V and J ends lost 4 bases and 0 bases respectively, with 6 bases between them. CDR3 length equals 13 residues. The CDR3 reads CASSPGSTDTQYF. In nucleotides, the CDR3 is TGTGCCAGCAGCCCTGGGAGCACAGATACGCAGTATTTT.

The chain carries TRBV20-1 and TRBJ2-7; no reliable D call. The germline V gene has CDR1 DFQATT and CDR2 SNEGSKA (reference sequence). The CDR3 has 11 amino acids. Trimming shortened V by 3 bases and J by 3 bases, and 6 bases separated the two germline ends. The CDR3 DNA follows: TGCAGTGCTAGGATTAACTACGAGCAGTACTTC. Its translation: CSARINYEQYF.

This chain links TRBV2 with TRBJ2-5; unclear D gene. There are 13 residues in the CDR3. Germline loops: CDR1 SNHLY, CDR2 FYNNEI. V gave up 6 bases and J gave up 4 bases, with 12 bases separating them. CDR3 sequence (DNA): TGTGCCAGCAGCCAAAACGCCGGAGAGACCCAGTACTTC. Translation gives CASSQNAGETQYF.

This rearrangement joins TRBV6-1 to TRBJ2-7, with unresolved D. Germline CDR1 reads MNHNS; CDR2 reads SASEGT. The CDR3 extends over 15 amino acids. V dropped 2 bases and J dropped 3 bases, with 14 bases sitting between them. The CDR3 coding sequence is TGTGCCAGCAGTGAATTTGGCTCCTGGAGCTACGAGCAGTACTTC. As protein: CASSEFGSWSYEQYF.

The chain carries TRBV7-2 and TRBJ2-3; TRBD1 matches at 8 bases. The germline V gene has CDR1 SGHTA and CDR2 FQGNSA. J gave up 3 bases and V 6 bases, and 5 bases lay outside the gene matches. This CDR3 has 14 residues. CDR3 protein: CASRRHRGTDTQYF. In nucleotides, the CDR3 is TGTGCCAGCAGACGACACAGGGGGACAGATACGCAGTATTTT.

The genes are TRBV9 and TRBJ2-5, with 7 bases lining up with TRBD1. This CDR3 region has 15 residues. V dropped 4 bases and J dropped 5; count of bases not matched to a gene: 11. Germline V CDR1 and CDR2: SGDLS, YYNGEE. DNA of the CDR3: TGTGCCAGCAGCTTTAGAGAGGGGGCCGGTGAGACCCAGTACTTC. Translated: CASSFREGAGETQYF.

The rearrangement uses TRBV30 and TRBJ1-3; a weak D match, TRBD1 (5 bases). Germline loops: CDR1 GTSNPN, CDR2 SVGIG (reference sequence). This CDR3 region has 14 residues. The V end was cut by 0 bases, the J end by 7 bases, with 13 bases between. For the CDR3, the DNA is TGTGCCTGGAGTGTAAGGAGGGGAGGGAACACCATATATTTT. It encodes CAWSVRRGGNTIYF.

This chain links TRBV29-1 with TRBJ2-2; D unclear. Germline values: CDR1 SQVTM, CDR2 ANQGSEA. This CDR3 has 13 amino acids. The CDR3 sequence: CTCAGSNTGELFF. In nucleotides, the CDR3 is TGCACCTGTGCTGGTTCAAACACCGGGGAGCTGTTTTTT.

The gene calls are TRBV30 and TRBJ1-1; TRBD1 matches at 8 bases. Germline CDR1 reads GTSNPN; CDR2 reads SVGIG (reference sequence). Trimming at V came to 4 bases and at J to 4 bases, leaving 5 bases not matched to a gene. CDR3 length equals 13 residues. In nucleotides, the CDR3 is TGTGCCTGGACTCCGGGACAGGCCACTGAAGCTTTCTTT. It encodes CAWTPGQATEAFF.

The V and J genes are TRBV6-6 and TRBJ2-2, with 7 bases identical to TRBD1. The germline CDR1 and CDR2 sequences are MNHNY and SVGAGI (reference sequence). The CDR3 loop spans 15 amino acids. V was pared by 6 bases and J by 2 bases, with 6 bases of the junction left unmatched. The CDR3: CASSRGQINTGELFF. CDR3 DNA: TGTGCCAGCAGCCGGGGACAGATAAACACCGGGGAGCTGTTTTTT.

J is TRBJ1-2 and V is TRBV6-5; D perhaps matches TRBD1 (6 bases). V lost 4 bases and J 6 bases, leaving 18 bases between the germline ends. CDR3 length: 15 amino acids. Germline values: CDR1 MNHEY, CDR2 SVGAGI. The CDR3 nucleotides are TGTGCCAGCAGTTTCACAGGGTACCAGGGGCATGGCTACACCTTC. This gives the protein CASSFTGYQGHGYTF.

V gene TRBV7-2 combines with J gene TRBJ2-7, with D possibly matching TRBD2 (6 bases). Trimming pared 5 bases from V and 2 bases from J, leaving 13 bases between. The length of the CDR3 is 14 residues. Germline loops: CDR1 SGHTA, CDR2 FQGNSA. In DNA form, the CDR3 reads TGTGCCAGCAGCCCCGGGACGGGGGCCTACGAGCAGTACTTC. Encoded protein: CASSPGTGAYEQYF.

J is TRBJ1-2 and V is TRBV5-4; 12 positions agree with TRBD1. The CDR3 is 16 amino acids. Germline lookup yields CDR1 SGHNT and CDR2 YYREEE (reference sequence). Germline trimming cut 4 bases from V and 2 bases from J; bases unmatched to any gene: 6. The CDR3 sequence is CASSTGTGGGNYGYTF. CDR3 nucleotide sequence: TGTGCCAGCAGCACCGGGACAGGGGGCGGGAACTATGGCTACACCTTC.

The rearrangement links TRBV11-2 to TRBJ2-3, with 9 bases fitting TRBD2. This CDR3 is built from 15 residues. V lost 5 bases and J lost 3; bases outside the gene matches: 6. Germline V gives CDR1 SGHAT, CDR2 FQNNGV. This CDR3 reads CASSLSGSLTDTQYF. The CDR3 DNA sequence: TGTGCCAGCAGCCTTAGCGGGAGTTTGACAGATACGCAGTATTTT.

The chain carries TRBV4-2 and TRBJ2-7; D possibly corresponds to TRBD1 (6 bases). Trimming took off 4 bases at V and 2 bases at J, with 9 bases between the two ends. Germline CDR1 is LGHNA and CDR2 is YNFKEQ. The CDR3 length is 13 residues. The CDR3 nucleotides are TGTGCCAGCAGCCGGGACACAACCTACGAGCAGTACTTC. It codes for CASSRDTTYEQYF.

CDR3 loop: CASSDRDTTVQYF. The DNA of the CDR3 is TGTGCCAGCAGTGACCGGGACACTACAGTTCAGTACTTC. The J gene is TRBJ2-4, the V gene TRBV2, with D tentatively TRBD1 (6 bases). Trimming shortened V by 3 bases and J by 11 bases, and 14 bases separated the two germline ends. CDR1 is SNHLY, CDR2 FYNNEI, per germline. The CDR3 has 13 amino acids.

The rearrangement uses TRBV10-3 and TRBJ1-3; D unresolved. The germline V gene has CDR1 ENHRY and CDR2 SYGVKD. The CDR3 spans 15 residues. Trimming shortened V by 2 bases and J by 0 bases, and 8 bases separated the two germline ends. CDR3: CAISEGLLSGNTIYF. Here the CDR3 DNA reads TGTGCCATCAGTGAGGGCTTACTCTCTGGAAACACCATATATTTT.

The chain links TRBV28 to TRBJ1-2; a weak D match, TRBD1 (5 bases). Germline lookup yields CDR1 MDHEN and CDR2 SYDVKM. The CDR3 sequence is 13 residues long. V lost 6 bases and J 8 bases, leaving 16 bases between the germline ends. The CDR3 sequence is CASSFIDRVGYTF. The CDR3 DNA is TGTGCCAGCAGCTTCATTGACAGAGTGGGCTACACCTTC.

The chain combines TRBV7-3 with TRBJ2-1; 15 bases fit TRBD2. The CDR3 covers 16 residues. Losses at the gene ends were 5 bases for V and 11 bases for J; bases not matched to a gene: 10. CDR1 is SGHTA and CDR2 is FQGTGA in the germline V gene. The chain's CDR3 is CASSLTRTSGRDQQFF. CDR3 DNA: TGTGCCAGCAGCCTCACCAGGACTAGCGGGAGGGATCAGCAGTTCTTC.

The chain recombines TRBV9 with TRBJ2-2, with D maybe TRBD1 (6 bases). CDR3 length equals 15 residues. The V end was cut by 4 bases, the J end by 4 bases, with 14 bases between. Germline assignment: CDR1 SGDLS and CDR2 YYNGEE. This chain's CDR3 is CASSPQGHSTGELFF. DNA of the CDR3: TGTGCCAGCAGCCCCCAGGGACACTCCACCGGGGAGCTGTTTTTT. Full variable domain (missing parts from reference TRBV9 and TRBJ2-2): DSGVTQTPKHLITATGQRVTLRCSPRSGDLSVYWYQQSLDQGLQFLIQYYNGEERAKGNILERFSAQQFPDLHSELNLSSLELGDSALYFCASSPQGHSTGELFFGEGSRLTVL.

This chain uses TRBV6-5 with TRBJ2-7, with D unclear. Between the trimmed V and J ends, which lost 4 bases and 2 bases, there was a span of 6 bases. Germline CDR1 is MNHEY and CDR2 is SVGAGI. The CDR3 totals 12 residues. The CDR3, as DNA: TGTGCCAGCAGTTCCATTACCTACGAGCAGTACTTC. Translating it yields CASSSITYEQYF.